The present entry profiles one T cell receptor beta chain with its context. Its antigen remains unidentified. This specimen comes from a study of PD-1 blockade in mismatch repair-deficient tumors. Study-wide background: Patients had 12 mismatch repair-deficient cancer types and were previously treated and progressing.

The CDR3 extends over 15 amino acids. V dropped 2 bases and J dropped 1 base, with 12 bases sitting between them. Per the germline V gene, CDR1 is SGHRS and CDR2 is YFSETQ. Study-level findings and limits: After pembrolizumab, tumor-resident clones rose rapidly, then generally contracted before radiologic responses.

Using immunoSEQ multiplex PCR, the repertoire was profiled, and TCRdb retains in-frame clones only, with some absent. The table has 100,000 to 150,000 clones, roughly 86% seen once. All patients were mismatch repair deficient, assessed by either PCR or immunohistochemistry. Three pembrolizumab responders had their TCRs sequenced. The sequencing used peripheral blood, collected 44 weeks after starting pembrolizumab. The origin of this receptor is an adult with mismatch repair-deficient cancer. The rearrangement joins TRBV5-1 to TRBJ1-1, with D unclear. CDR3 sequence: CASSFSISGNTEAFF. The CDR3 bases are TGCGCCAGCAGCTTCTCCATATCAGGGAACACTGAAGCTTTCTTT.